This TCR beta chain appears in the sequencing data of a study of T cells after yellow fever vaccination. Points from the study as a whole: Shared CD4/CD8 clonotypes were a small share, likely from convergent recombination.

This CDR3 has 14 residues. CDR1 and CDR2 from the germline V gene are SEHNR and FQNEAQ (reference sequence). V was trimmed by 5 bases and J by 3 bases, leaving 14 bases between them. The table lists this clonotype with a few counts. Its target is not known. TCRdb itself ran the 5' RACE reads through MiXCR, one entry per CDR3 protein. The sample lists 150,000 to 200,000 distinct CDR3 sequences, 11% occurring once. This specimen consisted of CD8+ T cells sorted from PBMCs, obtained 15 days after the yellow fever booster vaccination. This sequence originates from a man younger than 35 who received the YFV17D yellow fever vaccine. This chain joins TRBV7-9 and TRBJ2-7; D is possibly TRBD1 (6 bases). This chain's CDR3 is CASSPPGHRYEQYF. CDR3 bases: TGTGCCAGCAGCCCTCCGGGACACCGCTACGAGCAGTACTTC. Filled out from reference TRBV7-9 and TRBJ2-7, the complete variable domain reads DTGVSQNPRHKITKRGQNVTFRCDPISEHNRLYWYRQTLGQGPEFLTYFQNEAQLEKSRLLSDRFSAERPKGSFSTLEIQRTEQGDSAMYLCASSPPGHRYEQYFGPGTRLTVT.